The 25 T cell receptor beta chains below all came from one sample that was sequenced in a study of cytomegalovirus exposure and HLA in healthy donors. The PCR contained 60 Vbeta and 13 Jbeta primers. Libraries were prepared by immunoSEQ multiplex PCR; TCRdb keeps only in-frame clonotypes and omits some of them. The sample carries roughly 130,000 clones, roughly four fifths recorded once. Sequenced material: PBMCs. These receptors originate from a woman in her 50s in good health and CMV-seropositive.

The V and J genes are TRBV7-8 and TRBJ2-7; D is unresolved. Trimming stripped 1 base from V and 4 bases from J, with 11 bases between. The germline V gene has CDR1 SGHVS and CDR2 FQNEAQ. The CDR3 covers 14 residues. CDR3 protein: CASSLVGREYEQYF. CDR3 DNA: TGTGCCAGCAGCTTAGTGGGCCGTGAATACGAGCAGTACTTC. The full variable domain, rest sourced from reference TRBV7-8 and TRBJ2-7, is GAGVSQSPRYKVAKRGQDVALRCDPISGHVSLFWYQQALGQGPEFLTYFQNEAQLDKSGLPSDRFFAERPEGSVSTLKIQRTQQEDSAVYLCASSLVGREYEQYFGPGTRLTVT.

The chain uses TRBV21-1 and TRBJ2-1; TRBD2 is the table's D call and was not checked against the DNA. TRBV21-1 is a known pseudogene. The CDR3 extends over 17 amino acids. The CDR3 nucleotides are TGTGCCAGCAGGATCGAACTAAGCGGGGGCTGGGATTTTGAGCAGTTCTTC. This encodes CASRIELSGGWDFEQFF.

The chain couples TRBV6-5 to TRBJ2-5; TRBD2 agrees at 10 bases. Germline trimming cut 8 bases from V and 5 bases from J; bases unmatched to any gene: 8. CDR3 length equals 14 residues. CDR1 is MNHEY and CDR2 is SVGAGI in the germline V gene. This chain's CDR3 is CASSLAGGMETQYF. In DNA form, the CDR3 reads TGTGCCAGCTCCTTAGCGGGGGGTATGGAGACCCAGTACTTC.

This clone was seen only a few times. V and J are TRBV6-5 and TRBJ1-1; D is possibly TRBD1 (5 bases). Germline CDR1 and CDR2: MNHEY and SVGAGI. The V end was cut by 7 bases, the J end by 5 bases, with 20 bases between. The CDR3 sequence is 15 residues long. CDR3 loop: CASTQNGGRGTEAFF. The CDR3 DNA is TGTGCCAGCACCCAAAACGGGGGGAGAGGAACTGAAGCTTTCTTT.

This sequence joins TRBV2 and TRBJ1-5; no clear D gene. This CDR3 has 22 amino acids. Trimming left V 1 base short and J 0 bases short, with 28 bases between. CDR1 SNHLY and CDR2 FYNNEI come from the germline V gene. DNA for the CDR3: TGTGCCAGCAGTGAAGGGCGAGGAGAAGGTGTAGGGAGCTTTTATAGCAATCAGCCCCAGCATTTT. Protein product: CASSEGRGEGVGSFYSNQPQHF.

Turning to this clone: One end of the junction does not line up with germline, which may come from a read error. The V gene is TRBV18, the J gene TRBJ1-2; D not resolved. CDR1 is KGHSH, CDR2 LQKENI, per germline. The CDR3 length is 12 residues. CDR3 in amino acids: CASSSPGEGYTF. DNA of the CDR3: TGTGCCAGCTCATCACCCGGAGAGGGCTACACCTTC.

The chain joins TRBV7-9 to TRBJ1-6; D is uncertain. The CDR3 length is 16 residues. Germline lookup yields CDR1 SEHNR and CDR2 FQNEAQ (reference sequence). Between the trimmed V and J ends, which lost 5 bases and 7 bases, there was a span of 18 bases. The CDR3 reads CASSPRLGVRNSPLHF. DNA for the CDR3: TGTGCCAGCAGCCCTCGGTTAGGCGTCAGGAATTCACCCCTCCACTTT.

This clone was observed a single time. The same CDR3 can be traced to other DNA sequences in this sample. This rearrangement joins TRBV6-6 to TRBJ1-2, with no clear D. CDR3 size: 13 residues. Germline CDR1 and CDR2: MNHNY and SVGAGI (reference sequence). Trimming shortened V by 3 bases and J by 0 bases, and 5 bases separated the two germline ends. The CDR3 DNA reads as TGTGCCAGCAGTTATGACTCTAACTATGGCTACACCTTC. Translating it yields CASSYDSNYGYTF.

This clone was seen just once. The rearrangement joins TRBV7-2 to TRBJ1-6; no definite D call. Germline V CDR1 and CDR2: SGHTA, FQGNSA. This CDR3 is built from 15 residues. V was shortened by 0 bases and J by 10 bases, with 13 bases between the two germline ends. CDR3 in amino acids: CASSLAGSKGSPLHF. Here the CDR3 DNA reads TGTGCCAGCAGCTTAGCCGGGAGTAAGGGCTCACCCCTCCACTTT.

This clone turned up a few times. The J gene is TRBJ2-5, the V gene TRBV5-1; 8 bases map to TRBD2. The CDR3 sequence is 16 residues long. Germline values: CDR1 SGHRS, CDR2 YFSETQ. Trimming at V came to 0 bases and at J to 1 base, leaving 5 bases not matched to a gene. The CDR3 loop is CASSLGAGATQETQYF. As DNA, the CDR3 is TGCGCCAGCAGCTTGGGAGCGGGGGCGACCCAAGAGACCCAGTACTTC.

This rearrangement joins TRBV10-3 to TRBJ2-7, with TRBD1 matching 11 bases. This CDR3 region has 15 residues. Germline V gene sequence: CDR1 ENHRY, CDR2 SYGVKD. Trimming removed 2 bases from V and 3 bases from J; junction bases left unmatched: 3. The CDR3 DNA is TGTGCCATCAGTGAGCCTGGGACAGGGGGCTACGAGCAGTACTTC. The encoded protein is CAISEPGTGGYEQYF.

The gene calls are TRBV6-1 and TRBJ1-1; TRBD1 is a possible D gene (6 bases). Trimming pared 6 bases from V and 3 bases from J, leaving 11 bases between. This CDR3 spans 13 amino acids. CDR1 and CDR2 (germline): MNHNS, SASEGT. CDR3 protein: CASRQGRDTEAFF. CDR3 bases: TGTGCCAGCAGACAGGGTCGGGACACTGAAGCTTTCTTT.

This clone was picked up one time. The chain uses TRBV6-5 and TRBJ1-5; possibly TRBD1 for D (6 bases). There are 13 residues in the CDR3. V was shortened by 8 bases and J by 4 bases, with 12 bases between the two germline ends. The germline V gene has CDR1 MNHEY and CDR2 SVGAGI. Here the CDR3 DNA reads TGTGCCAGCGGCAGGGGTACTAATCAGCCCCAGCATTTT. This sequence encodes CASGRGTNQPQHF.

As DNA, the CDR3 is TGTGCCAGCAGTGACCCCAGGGGGTCTTTCTTT. Protein sequence: CASSDPRGSFF. This chain joins TRBV6-1 and TRBJ1-1, with 7 bases aligning to TRBD1. This CDR3 has 11 residues. The junction had 4 bases not matched to a gene; V was cut back by 3 bases and J by 12 bases. Germline V gene data show CDR1 as MNHNS and CDR2 as SASEGT.

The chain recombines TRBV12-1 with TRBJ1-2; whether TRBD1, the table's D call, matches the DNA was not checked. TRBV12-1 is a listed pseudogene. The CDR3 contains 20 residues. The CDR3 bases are TGTGCCAGCAGCTTCCTTGGACGGACCTTGGGGACAGCCAATTTCTATGGCTACACCTTC. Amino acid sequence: CASSFLGRTLGTANFYGYTF.

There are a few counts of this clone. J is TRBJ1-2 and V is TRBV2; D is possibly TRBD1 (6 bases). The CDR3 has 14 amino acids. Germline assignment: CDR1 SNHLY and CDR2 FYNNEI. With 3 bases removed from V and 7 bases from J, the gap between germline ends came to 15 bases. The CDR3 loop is CASSDAQQGRGYTF. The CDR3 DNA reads TGTGCCAGCAGTGACGCCCAACAGGGACGTGGCTACACCTTC. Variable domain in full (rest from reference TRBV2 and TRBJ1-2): EPEVTQTPSHQVTQMGQEVILRCVPISNHLYFYWYRQILGQKVEFLVSFYNNEISEKSEIFDDQFSVERPDGSNFTLKIRSTKLEDSAMYFCASSDAQQGRGYTFGSGTRLTVV.

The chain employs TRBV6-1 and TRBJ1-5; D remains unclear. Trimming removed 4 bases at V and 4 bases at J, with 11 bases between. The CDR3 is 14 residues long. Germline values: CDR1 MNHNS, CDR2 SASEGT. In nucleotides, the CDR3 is TGTGCCAGCAGTGGGGAGCGGGCTAATCAGCCCCAGCATTTT. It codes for CASSGERANQPQHF.

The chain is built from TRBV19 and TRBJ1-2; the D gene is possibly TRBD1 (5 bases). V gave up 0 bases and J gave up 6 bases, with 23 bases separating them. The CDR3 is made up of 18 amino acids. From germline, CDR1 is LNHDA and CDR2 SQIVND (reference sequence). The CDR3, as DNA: TGTGCCAGTAGTATAGATCTATTGGTCAGGGAGGCTAAAAATGGCTACACCTTC. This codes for CASSIDLLVREAKNGYTF.

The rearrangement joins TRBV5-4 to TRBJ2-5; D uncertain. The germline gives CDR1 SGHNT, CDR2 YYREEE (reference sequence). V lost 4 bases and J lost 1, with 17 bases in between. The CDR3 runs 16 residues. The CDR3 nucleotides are TGTGCCAGCAGCCCACCAACCGGAACGGGCCAAGAGACCCAGTACTTC. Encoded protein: CASSPPTGTGQETQYF.

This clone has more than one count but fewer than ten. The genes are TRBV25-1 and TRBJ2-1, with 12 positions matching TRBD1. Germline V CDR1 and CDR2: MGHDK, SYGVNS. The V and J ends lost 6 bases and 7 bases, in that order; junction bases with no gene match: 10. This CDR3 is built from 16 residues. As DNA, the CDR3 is TGTGCCAGCAGCGACTCGGGACAGGGGGCGTCGAATGAGCAGTTCTTC. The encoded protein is CASSDSGQGASNEQFF.

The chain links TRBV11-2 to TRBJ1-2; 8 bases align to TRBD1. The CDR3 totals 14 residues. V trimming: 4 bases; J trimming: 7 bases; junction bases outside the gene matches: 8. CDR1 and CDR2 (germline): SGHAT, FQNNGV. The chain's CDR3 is CASSSPDRGPGYTF. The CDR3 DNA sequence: TGTGCCAGCAGCTCTCCTGACAGGGGCCCTGGCTACACCTTC.

The CDR3 protein is CAISDGQGAGEAFF. DNA of the CDR3: TGTGCCATCAGTGATGGGCAGGGGGCGGGTGAAGCTTTCTTT. The chain recombines TRBV10-3 with TRBJ1-1; TRBD1 matches 8 bases. CDR1 and CDR2 (germline): ENHRY, SYGVKD. J lost 7 bases, V lost 3 bases, and 7 bases had no gene match. The CDR3 runs to 14 residues.

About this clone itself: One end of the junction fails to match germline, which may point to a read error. The CDR3 spells CPSSPERGGQETQYF. The CDR3 DNA reads as TGTCCCAGCAGTCCCGAACGGGGGGGGCAAGAGACCCAGTACTTC. The chain couples TRBV13 to TRBJ2-5; 8 nucleotides line up with TRBD2. Looked up from germline, CDR1 is PRHDT and CDR2 is FYEKMQ (reference sequence). The CDR3 has 15 amino acids.

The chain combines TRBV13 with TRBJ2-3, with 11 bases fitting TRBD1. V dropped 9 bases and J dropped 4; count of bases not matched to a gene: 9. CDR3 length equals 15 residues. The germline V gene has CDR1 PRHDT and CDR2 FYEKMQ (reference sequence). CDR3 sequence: CASGTGTGGSDTQYF. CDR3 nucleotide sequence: TGTGCCAGTGGAACCGGGACAGGGGGTTCAGATACGCAGTATTTT.

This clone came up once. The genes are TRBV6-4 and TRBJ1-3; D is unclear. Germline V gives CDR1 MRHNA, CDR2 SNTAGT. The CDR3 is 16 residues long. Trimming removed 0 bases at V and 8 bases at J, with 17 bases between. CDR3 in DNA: TGTGCCAGCAGTGACTCTATTAACACATCCCAGGACACCATATATTTT. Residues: CASSDSINTSQDTIYF.